The 31 T cell receptor beta chains listed next were all sequenced from one sample in a study of T cell responses to AZD1222 COVID-19 vaccine. The method was immunoSEQ multiplex PCR; TCRdb's version includes in-frame clones alone and lacks a portion of them. The data contain around 120,000 clones, approximately 92% of them singletons. The specimen was peripheral blood, collected on day 0 of AZD1222 vaccination. These receptors all stem from an adult in good health.

V usage is TRBV6-5 and J usage is TRBJ2-1; D is perhaps TRBD2 (6 bases). This CDR3 has 13 amino acids. The germline V and J ends were trimmed by 6 bases and 5 bases, with 11 bases remaining between them. CDR1 MNHEY and CDR2 SVGAGI come from the germline V gene. In nucleotides, the CDR3 is TGTGCCAGCAGACGAGCGGGCAACAATGAGCAGTTCTTC. Encoded protein: CASRRAGNNEQFF.

V is TRBV2 and J is TRBJ1-3; D is unclear. The CDR3 extends over 15 amino acids. V was shortened by 8 bases and J by 4 bases, with 18 bases between the two germline ends. The germline V gene has CDR1 SNHLY and CDR2 FYNNEI. In DNA form, the CDR3 reads TGTGCCAGCCGACCAAACCTGGTCGTGGGAAACACCATATATTTT. It translates to CASRPNLVVGNTIYF.

The table lists this clone with a count of one. V is TRBV6-6 and J is TRBJ2-7, with 11 bases aligning to TRBD2. Per germline, CDR1 MNHNY and CDR2 SVGAGI (reference sequence). The CDR3 extends over 16 amino acids. V shed 4 bases and J 2 bases; nucleotides not matched to a gene: 7. In DNA form, the CDR3 reads TGTGCCAGCAGTTCAGCCGCGACTAGCGGGACCTACGAGCAGTACTTC. It translates to CASSSAATSGTYEQYF.

The rearrangement uses TRBV12-3 or TRBV12-4 and TRBJ1-6; D not certain. The CDR3 contains 13 residues. The V end was cut by 0 bases, the J end by 9 bases, with 6 bases between. The CDR3 region is CASSLALGSPLHF. The CDR3 region has the DNA TGTGCCAGCAGTTTAGCGCTAGGTTCACCCCTCCACTTT.

The chain has TRBV27 and TRBJ1-6, with D unresolved. V was clipped by 3 bases and J by 8 bases, with 5 bases between them. This CDR3 spans 12 amino acids. Germline loops: CDR1 MNHEY, CDR2 SMNVEV (reference sequence). CDR3 sequence: CASSFRDSPLHF. CDR3 in DNA: TGTGCCAGCAGTTTTAGGGATTCACCCCTCCACTTT.

The rearrangement links TRBV5-1 to TRBJ2-2, with 8 bases matching TRBD1. Germline V gene sequence: CDR1 SGHRS, CDR2 YFSETQ. The CDR3 has 15 amino acids. V shed 0 bases and J 7 bases; nucleotides not matched to a gene: 5. The CDR3 sequence is CASSLAGQGNGELFF. Written as DNA, the CDR3 is TGCGCCAGCAGCTTGGCCGGACAGGGAAACGGGGAGCTGTTTTTT.

Worth noting for this clone: Other DNA sequences within the sample encode an identical CDR3. V and J are TRBV5-1 and TRBJ2-5; 10 bases map to TRBD2. J gave up 5 bases and V 5 bases, and 6 bases lay outside the gene matches. The CDR3 sequence is 14 residues long. Looked up from germline, CDR1 is SGHRS and CDR2 is YFSETQ. This CDR3 is CASSLAGVVETQYF. CDR3 coding DNA: TGCGCCAGCAGTCTAGCGGGAGTTGTGGAGACCCAGTACTTC.

This chain connects TRBV3-1 (or the pseudogene TRBV3-2) to TRBJ2-4; a weak D match, TRBD2 (6 bases). Germline V gene sequence: CDR1 LGHDT, CDR2 YNNKEL (reference sequence). The CDR3 has 15 amino acids. V was shortened by 1 base and J by 2 bases, with 9 bases between the two germline ends. The CDR3 DNA is TGTGCCAGCAGCCAAGTGCGGGGATCCAAAAACATTCAGTACTTC. Translation gives CASSQVRGSKNIQYF.

The V gene is TRBV2, the J gene TRBJ2-3; D remains ambiguous. V lost 3 bases to trimming and J lost 5 bases, with 15 bases between them. The CDR3 sequence is 15 residues long. The germline V gene encodes CDR1 SNHLY and CDR2 FYNNEI. This CDR3 is CASSEIQTWGDTQYF. The CDR3 DNA is TGTGCCAGCAGTGAGATACAGACATGGGGAGATACGCAGTATTTT.

This clone was seen once. V gene TRBV10-3 combines with J gene TRBJ1-1, with D uncertain. Germline CDR1 reads ENHRY; CDR2 reads SYGVKD. The CDR3 spans 13 residues. V was trimmed by 0 bases and J by 2 bases, leaving 4 bases between them. CDR3 nucleotide sequence: TGTGCCATCAGTGAGTCAGACAACACTGAAGCTTTCTTT. Its translation: CAISESDNTEAFF.

This clone was picked up a small number of times. The junction and the germline gene differ at one end; a read error may be behind it. The chain is built from TRBV6-4 and TRBJ2-2, with D unresolved. The CDR3 has 14 residues. Germline V gene lookup returns CDR1 MRHNA and CDR2 SNTAGT. CDR3 protein: CASSGAGNTGELFF. The CDR3 region has the DNA TGTGCCAGTAGTGGAGCAGGGAACACCGGGGAGCTGTTTTTT.

V usage is TRBV12-3 or TRBV12-4 and J usage is TRBJ1-1; 9 nucleotides agree with TRBD1. This CDR3 comprises 13 residues. V dropped 6 bases and J dropped 2; count of bases not matched to a gene: 1. For the CDR3, the DNA is TGTGCCAGCAGGGACAGGGGTAACACTGAAGCTTTCTTT. Encoded protein: CASRDRGNTEAFF.

The chain combines TRBV6-5 with TRBJ2-7; no firm D call. This CDR3 has 11 amino acids. Per germline, CDR1 MNHEY and CDR2 SVGAGI. The V end was cut by 2 bases, the J end by 6 bases, with 5 bases between. Written as DNA, the CDR3 is TGTGCCAGCAGTTACGACGGCGAGCAGTACTTC. Encoded protein: CASSYDGEQYF.

V is TRBV5-5 and J is TRBJ2-7, with TRBD1 identical over 7 bases. Per the germline V gene, CDR1 is SGHKS and CDR2 is YYEKEE (reference sequence). The CDR3 extends over 13 amino acids. V dropped 5 bases and J dropped 3; count of bases not matched to a gene: 5. The CDR3 coding sequence is TGTGCCAGCAGGTTAGGGACAGACTACGAGCAGTACTTC. Encoded protein: CASRLGTDYEQYF.

This CDR3 is CASRFSGSSYEQYF. Written as DNA, the CDR3 is TGTGCCAGCAGGTTTAGCGGGAGCTCCTACGAGCAGTACTTC. V and J are TRBV11-2 and TRBJ2-7; 9 bases fit TRBD2. This CDR3 has 14 residues. Unmatched junction bases numbered 3, after V lost 6 bases and J lost 0 bases. CDR1 is SGHAT, CDR2 FQNNGV, per germline.

The chain is built from TRBV5-1 and TRBJ1-1; no clear D gene. This CDR3 contains 14 residues. The V end was cut by 4 bases, the J end by 3 bases, with 13 bases between. Germline V gene lookup returns CDR1 SGHRS and CDR2 YFSETQ. The CDR3 loop reads CASSTSAGYTEAFF. In nucleotides, the CDR3 is TGCGCCAGCAGCACCTCGGCCGGGTACACTGAAGCTTTCTTT.

J is TRBJ1-1 and V is TRBV29-1, with 9 positions matching TRBD1. V lost 5 bases and J lost 0; bases outside the gene matches: 10. CDR3 length equals 16 residues. Looked up from germline, CDR1 is SQVTM and CDR2 is ANQGSEA. The CDR3 nucleotides read TGCAGCGTTCTCATCCGGGACAGGGCTTTGAACACTGAAGCTTTCTTT. It codes for CSVLIRDRALNTEAFF.

The chain combines TRBV19 with TRBJ1-2, with D perhaps matching TRBD1 (6 bases). There are 13 residues in the CDR3. The V end was cut by 7 bases, the J end by 6 bases, with 15 bases between. The germline gives CDR1 LNHDA, CDR2 SQIVND (reference sequence). CDR3 residues: CASTATGSDGYTF. In DNA form, the CDR3 reads TGTGCCAGTACTGCGACAGGCTCGGATGGCTACACCTTC.

The rearrangement links TRBV5-6 to TRBJ2-7; tentatively, D is TRBD1 (5 bases). V lost 0 bases and J 0 bases, leaving 7 bases between the germline ends. The germline V gene encodes CDR1 SGHDT and CDR2 YYEEEE. CDR3 length: 14 residues. CDR3 protein: CASSLEGISYEQYF. Written as DNA, the CDR3 is TGTGCCAGCAGCTTGGAGGGGATCTCCTACGAGCAGTACTTC. The variable domain in full, completed from reference TRBV5-6 and TRBJ2-7, reads DAGVTQSPTHLIKTRGQQVTLRCSPKSGHDTVSWYQQALGQGPQFIFQYYEEEERQRGNFPDRFSGHQFPNYSSELNVNALLLGDSALYLCASSLEGISYEQYFGPGTRLTVT.

V usage is TRBV7-9 and J usage is TRBJ1-1; D is possibly TRBD1 (6 bases). The CDR3 has 15 residues. Looked up from germline, CDR1 is SEHNR and CDR2 is FQNEAQ (reference sequence). The V gene lost 5 bases and the J gene lost 5 bases, with 18 bases spanning the gap. The CDR3 sequence: CASSDRPTGRTEAFF. For the CDR3, the DNA is TGTGCCAGCAGCGACCGTCCGACAGGAAGAACTGAAGCTTTCTTT.

This sequence joins TRBV19 and TRBJ1-2, with 8 bases fitting TRBD1. Germline-derived CDR1 and CDR2 are LNHDA and SQIVND (reference sequence). With V trimmed by 5 bases and J by 3 bases, 8 bases remained unmatched. CDR3 length: 15 residues. The chain's CDR3 is CASSSRGTGYYGYTF. The DNA of the CDR3 is TGTGCCAGTAGTTCCCGGGGGACAGGTTACTATGGCTACACCTTC.

This sequence joins TRBV7-9 and TRBJ1-6; possibly TRBD1 for D (5 bases). Trimming left V 1 base short and J 5 bases short, with 9 bases between. The CDR3 is 15 residues long. Germline V gene sequence: CDR1 SEHNR, CDR2 FQNEAQ (reference sequence). CDR3 residues: CASSLGGLNNSPLHF. DNA for the CDR3: TGTGCCAGCAGCTTAGGGGGACTAAATAATTCACCCCTCCACTTT.

This chain connects TRBV10-1 to TRBJ2-5; tentatively, D is TRBD2 (6 bases). Trimming left V 6 bases short and J 2 bases short, with 22 bases between. The CDR3 has 17 amino acids. Germline V gene data show CDR1 as WNHNN and CDR2 as SYGVQD (reference sequence). The CDR3 DNA reads as TGCGCCAGCAGGACAATTTGGGTTAGTAGCGGTCAAGAGACCCAGTACTTC. This sequence encodes CASRTIWVSSGQETQYF.

The chain employs TRBV24-1 and TRBJ2-2, with 7 bases fitting TRBD2. CDR3 size: 16 residues. The V gene's germline CDR1 is KGHDR and CDR2 SFDVKD. V lost 3 bases and J lost 0; bases outside the gene matches: 3. The CDR3 sequence: CATSDPLAANTGELFF. CDR3 sequence (DNA): TGTGCCACCAGTGATCCCCTAGCGGCGAACACCGGGGAGCTGTTTTTT.

The chain has TRBV6-1 and TRBJ1-5; possibly TRBD1 for D (5 bases). Looked up from germline, CDR1 is MNHNS and CDR2 is SASEGT. The CDR3 covers 14 residues. Trimming took 1 base from V and 11 from J, leaving 15 bases between them. The DNA of the CDR3 is TGTGCCAGCAGTGAAGGGGACCCCATTTTGACCCAGCATTTT. Its protein product is CASSEGDPILTQHF.

The chain combines TRBV28 with TRBJ1-1, with 8 bases aligning to TRBD1. Trimming at V came to 5 bases and at J to 1 base, leaving 3 bases not matched to a gene. The CDR3 is 14 amino acids. CDR1 is MDHEN and CDR2 is SYDVKM in the germline V gene. The CDR3 protein is CASSAGGWNTEAFF. The CDR3 DNA follows: TGTGCCAGCAGTGCAGGGGGCTGGAACACTGAAGCTTTCTTT.

The chain employs TRBV5-1 and TRBJ1-2; unclear D gene. Germline CDR1 SGHRS, CDR2 YFSETQ. CDR3 length equals 13 residues. Deletions cut 1 base from V and 8 bases from J, with 12 bases between. The CDR3 protein is CASSLSRERGYTF. The CDR3 DNA is TGCGCCAGCAGCTTGTCCCGGGAAAGGGGCTACACCTTC.

This clone was counted a single time. As DNA, the CDR3 is TGTGCCAGCAGTTCATCTTCTGGGGCCAACGTCCTGACTTTC. Translating gives CASSSSSGANVLTF. The chain carries TRBV28 and TRBJ2-6; D gene ambiguous. V was cut by 4 bases and J by 1 base, with 5 bases left in between. Germline loops: CDR1 MDHEN, CDR2 SYDVKM. The CDR3 has 14 amino acids.

This clone has just a few counts. This rearrangement joins TRBV23-1 to TRBJ2-7, with D perhaps TRBD2 (7 bases). TRBV23-1 is labeled an ORF, and its function is uncertain. This CDR3 contains 20 residues. Trimming pared 0 bases from V and 2 bases from J, leaving 26 bases between. The DNA of the CDR3 is TGCGCCAGCAGTCAATCGAAGAGTCGGGGGGCCCCTTGGGGGACCTACGAGCAGTACTTC. This encodes CASSQSKSRGAPWGTYEQYF.

J is TRBJ1-6 and V is TRBV2; no clear D. Germline-derived CDR1 and CDR2 are SNHLY and FYNNEI. Trimming left V 0 bases short and J 9 bases short, with 6 bases between. There are 13 residues in the CDR3. The CDR3 region has the DNA TGTGCCAGCAGTGAAGCGCCGGGTTCACCCCTCCACTTT. It is translated as CASSEAPGSPLHF.

The chain uses TRBV7-9 and TRBJ2-1; no firm D call. V lost 1 base and J 14 bases, leaving 12 bases between the germline ends. The CDR3 length is 12 residues. Germline V lookup: CDR1 SEHNR, CDR2 FQNEAQ (reference sequence). The CDR3 spells CASSLDHGVEFF. The CDR3 DNA is TGTGCCAGCAGCTTAGATCATGGAGTGGAGTTCTTC.